The clone carrying this T cell receptor beta chain was picked up many times. Its matching antigen is unknown. The data belong to a study of Graves' ophthalmopathy and Graves' hyperthyroidism. The study, taken as a whole, reports: Classification of ophthalmopathy versus stable hyperthyroidism by a 13-signature model yielded around 90% sensitivity and just over 80% specificity.

Trimming removed 6 bases from V and 0 bases from J; junction bases left unmatched: 7. The CDR3 sequence is 15 residues long. Germline V lookup: CDR1 DFQATT, CDR2 SNEGSKA (reference sequence). Amplifying from RNA transcripts, the study obtained TCR beta CDR3 regions. The library came from an HTBI-primed first-round RT-PCR and a second-round multiplex PCR. TCRdb re-analysed the multiplex PCR reads in MiXCR, keeping a single row per CDR3 protein. The sample carries about 620,000 distinct CDR3 sequences, about a fifth recorded once. Exclusion criteria comprised other autoimmune diseases, uncontrolled infections, pregnancy or lactation in patients.

This clonotype originated in a woman aged 18-30 years with stable Graves' hyperthyroidism. Some clones in this sample may be carry-over from other donors' samples. The source material was peripheral blood. The V and J genes are TRBV20-1 and TRBJ1-2, with 10 positions matching TRBD1. The CDR3 sequence is CSALRTGGTNYGYTF. CDR3 bases: TGCAGTGCACTTAGGACAGGGGGGACTAACTATGGCTACACCTTC.